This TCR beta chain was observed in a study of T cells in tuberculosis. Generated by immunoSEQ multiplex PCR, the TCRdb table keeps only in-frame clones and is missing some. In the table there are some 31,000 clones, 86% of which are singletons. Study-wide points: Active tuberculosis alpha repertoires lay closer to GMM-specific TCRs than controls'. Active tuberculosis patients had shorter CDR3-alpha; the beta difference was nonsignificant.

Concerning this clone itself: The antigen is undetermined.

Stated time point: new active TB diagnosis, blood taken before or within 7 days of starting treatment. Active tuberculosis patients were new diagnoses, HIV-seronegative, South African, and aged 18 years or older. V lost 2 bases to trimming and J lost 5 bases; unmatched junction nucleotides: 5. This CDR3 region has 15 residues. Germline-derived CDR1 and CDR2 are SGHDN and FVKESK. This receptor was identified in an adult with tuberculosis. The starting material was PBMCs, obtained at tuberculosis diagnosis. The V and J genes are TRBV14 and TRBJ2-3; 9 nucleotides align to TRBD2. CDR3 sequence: CASSQSTSGRDTQYF. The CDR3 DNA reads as TGTGCCAGCAGCCAAAGCACTAGCGGGCGAGATACGCAGTATTTT.